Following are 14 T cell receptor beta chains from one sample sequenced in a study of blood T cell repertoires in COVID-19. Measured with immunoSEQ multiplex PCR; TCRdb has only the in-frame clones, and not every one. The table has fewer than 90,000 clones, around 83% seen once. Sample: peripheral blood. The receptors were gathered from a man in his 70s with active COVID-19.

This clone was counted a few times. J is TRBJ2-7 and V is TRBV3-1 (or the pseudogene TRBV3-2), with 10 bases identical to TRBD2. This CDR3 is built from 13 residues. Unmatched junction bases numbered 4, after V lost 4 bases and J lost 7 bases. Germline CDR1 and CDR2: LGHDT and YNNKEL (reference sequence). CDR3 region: CASSRGLATEQYF. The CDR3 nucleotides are TGTGCCAGCAGCCGGGGACTAGCGACTGAGCAGTACTTC.

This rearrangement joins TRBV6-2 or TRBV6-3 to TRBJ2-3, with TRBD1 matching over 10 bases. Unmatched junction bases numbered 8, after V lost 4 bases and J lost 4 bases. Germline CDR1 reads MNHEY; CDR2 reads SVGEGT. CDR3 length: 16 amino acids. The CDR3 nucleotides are TGTGCCAGCAGTTCGCCGGGACAGGGGAGGGCAGATACGCAGTATTTT. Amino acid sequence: CASSSPGQGRADTQYF.

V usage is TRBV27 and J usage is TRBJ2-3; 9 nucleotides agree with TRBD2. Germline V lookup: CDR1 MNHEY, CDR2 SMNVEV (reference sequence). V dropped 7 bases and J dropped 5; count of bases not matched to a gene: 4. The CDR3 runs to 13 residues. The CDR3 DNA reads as TGTGCCAGCATCGGCGGGAGGGGAGATACGCAGTATTTT. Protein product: CASIGGRGDTQYF.

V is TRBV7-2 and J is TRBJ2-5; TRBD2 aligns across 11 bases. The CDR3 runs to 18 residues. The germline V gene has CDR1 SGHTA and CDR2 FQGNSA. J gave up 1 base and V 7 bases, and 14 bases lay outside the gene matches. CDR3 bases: TGTGCCAGCACGCGGGGCGCTAGCGGGAGGAAGTTCCAAGAGACCCAGTACTTC. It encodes CASTRGASGRKFQETQYF.

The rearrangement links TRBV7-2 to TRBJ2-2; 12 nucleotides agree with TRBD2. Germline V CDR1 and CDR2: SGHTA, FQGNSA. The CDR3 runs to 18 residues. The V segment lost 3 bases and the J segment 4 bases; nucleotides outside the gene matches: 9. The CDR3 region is CASSLGLAGTGGTGELFF. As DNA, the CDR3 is TGTGCCAGCAGCTTGGGACTAGCGGGCACCGGGGGCACCGGGGAGCTGTTTTTT.

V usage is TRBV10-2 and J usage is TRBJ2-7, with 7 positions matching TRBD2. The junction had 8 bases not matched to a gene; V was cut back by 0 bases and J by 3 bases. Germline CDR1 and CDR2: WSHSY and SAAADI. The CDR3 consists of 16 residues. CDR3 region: CASSESGRGRLYEQYF. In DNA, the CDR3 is TGCGCCAGCAGTGAGTCGGGGAGGGGCCGACTCTACGAGCAGTACTTC.

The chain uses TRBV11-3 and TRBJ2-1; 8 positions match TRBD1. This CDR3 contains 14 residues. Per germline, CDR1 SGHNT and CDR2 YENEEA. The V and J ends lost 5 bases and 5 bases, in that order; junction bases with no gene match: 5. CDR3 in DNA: TGTGCCAGCAGCCAGGGGGCAGGGAACAATGAGCAGTTCTTC. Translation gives CASSQGAGNNEQFF.

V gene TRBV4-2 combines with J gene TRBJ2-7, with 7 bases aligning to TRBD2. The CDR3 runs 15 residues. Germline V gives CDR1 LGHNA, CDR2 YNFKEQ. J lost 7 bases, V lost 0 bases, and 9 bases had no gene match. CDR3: CASSQEVAGPPEQYF. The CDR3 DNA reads TGTGCCAGCAGCCAAGAGGTAGCGGGTCCCCCGGAGCAGTACTTC.

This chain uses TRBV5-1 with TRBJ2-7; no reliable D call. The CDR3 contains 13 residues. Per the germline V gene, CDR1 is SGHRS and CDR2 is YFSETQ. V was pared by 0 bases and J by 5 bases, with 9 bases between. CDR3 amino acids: CASSLEAVDEQYF. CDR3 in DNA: TGCGCCAGCAGCTTGGAGGCGGTGGACGAGCAGTACTTC.

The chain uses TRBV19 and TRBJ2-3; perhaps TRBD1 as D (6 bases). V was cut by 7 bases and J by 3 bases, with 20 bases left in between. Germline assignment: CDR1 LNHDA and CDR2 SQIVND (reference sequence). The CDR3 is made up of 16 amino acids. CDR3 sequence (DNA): TGTGCCAGTACCCTAACCCGGGACACAACTACAGATACGCAGTATTTT. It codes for CASTLTRDTTTDTQYF.

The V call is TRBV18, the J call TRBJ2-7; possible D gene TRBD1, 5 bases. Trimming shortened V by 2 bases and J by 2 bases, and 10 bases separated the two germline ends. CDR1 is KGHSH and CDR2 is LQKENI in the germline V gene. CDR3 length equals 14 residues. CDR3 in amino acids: CASSPSQQAYEQYF. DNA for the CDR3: TGTGCCAGCTCACCATCCCAACAGGCCTACGAGCAGTACTTC.

In nucleotides, the CDR3 is TGTGCCAGCAGCCCCCCGGACAGGGCCCTTGGTGTTCAGTACTTC. Protein sequence: CASSPPDRALGVQYF. The rearrangement joins TRBV7-2 to TRBJ2-4, with 8 positions matching TRBD1. The germline CDR1 and CDR2 sequences are SGHTA and FQGNSA. Germline trimming cut 5 bases from V and 11 bases from J; bases unmatched to any gene: 14. This CDR3 region has 15 residues.

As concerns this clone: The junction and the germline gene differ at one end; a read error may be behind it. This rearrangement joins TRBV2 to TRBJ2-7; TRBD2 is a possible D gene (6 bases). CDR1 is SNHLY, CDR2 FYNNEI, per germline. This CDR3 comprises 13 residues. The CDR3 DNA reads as TGTGCCAGCAGTGAAGGGAGGGATTTCCCGGCCAACTTC. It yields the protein CASSEGRDFPANF.

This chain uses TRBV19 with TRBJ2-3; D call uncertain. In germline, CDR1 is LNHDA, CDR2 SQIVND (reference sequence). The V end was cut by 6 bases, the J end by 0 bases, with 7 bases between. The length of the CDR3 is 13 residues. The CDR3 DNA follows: TGTGCCAGTAGGGCCAAGAGCACAGATACGCAGTATTTT. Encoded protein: CASRAKSTDTQYF.